Sequencing of this T cell receptor beta chain was carried out in a study of blood T cell repertoires in COVID-19. Study in general: Donors in the United States, Italy and Spain gave samples during acute or convalescent COVID-19.

Measured with immunoSEQ multiplex PCR; TCRdb has only the in-frame clones, and not every one. The sample lists a few hundred thousand clones, 90% occurring once. The V end was cut by 3 bases, the J end by 3 bases, with 8 bases between. The CDR3 length is 14 residues. In germline, CDR1 is MDHEN, CDR2 SYDVKM. This clonotype originated in a man aged 25-45 years who had been exposed to COVID-19. V gene TRBV28 combines with J gene TRBJ1-4, with D perhaps matching TRBD1 (5 bases). The specimen sequenced was PBMCs or T cells enriched from blood (not recorded which). CDR3 amino acids: CASSLGGANEKLFF. The DNA for the CDR3 is TGTGCCAGCAGTTTGGGGGGGGCTAATGAAAAACTGTTTTTT.